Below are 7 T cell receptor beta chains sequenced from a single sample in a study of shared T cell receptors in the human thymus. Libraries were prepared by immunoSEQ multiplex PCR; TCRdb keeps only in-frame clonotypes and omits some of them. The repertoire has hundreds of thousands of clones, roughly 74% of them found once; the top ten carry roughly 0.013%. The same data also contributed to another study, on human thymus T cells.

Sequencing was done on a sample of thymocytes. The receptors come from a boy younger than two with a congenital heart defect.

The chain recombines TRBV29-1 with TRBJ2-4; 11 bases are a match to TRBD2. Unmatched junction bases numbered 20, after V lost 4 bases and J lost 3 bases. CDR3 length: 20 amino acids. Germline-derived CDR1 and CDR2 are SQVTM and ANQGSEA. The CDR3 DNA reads TGCAGCGTTGCTGGGACTAGCGGAGCCAAGGAACCCGGGGGCAAAAACATTCAGTACTTC. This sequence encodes CSVAGTSGAKEPGGKNIQYF.

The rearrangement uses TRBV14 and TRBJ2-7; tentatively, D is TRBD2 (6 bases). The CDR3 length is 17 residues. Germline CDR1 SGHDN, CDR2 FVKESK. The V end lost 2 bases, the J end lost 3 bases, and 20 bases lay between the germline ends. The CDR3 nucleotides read TGTGCCAGCAGCCAAAAAGGTCGCCGGCAGGAGGGCTACGAGCAGTACTTC. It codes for CASSQKGRRQEGYEQYF.

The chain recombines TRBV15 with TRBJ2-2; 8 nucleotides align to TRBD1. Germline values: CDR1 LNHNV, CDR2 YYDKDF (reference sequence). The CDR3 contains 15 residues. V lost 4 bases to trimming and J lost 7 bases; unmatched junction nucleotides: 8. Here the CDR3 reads CATSITVRGHGELFF. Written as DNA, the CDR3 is TGTGCCACCAGCATAACAGTCAGGGGGCACGGGGAGCTGTTTTTT.

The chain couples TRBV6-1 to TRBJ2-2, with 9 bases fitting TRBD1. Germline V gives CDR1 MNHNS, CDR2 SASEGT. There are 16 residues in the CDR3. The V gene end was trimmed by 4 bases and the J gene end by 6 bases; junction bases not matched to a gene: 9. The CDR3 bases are TGTGCCAGCAGTGGAAGTCCCGGGACAGGGCCCGGGGAGCTGTTTTTT. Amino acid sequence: CASSGSPGTGPGELFF.

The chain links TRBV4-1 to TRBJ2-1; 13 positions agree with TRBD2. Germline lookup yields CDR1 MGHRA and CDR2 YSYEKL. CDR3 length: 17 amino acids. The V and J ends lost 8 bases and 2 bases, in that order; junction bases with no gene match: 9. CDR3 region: CASRPTSGRPPYNEQFF. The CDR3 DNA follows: TGCGCCAGCCGACCGACTAGCGGGAGGCCCCCCTACAATGAGCAGTTCTTC.

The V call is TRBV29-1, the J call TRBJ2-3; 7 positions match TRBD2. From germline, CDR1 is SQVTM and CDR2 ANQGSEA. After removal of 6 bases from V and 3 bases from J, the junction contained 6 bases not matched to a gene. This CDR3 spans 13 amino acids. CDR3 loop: CSVIPGGTDTQYF. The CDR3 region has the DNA TGCAGCGTAATCCCGGGAGGAACAGATACGCAGTATTTT.

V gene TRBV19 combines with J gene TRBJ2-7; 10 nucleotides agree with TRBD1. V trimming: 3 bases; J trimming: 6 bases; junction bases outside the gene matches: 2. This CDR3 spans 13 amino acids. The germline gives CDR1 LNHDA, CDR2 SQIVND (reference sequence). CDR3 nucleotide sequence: TGTGCCAGTAGTATGGGACAGGGGTGCGAGCAGTACTTC. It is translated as CASSMGQGCEQYF.